The clone carrying this TCR beta chain occurred a few times. Antigen unknown. CDR1 is GTSNPN, CDR2 SVGIG, per germline (reference sequence). The CDR3 is 13 residues long. V lost 5 bases to trimming and J lost 7 bases, with 12 bases between them. Generated by immunoSEQ multiplex PCR, the TCRdb table keeps only in-frame clones and is missing some. The sample has about 980,000 clones, 70% to 85% seen once. The data were taken from a study of shared clonotypes between healthy human individuals. Study outcomes and limitations: Sequencing of the sorted subsets was shown by rarefaction to be incomplete despite large depth. Investigators expected sequencing depth to affect clonotype sharing among donors. Sharing across four donors was highest in naive CD4 (about 5%) and lowest in memory CD8 (approximately 0.4%).

This TCR came from a young man in good health. The V gene is TRBV30, the J gene TRBJ1-6; D possibly corresponds to TRBD1 (6 bases). The sequenced material came from memory CD4+ T cells sorted from blood. Stated subset: CD45RA-negative fraction. The CDR3 loop reads CAWHGQRNSPLHF. CDR3 nucleotides: TGTGCCTGGCACGGACAGCGGAATTCACCCCTCCACTTT.